The clone carrying this TCR beta chain has only a few counts. Its antigen remains unidentified. Amplification by 5'RACE using constant-segment primers produced TCR alpha and TCR beta cDNA libraries that carried sample barcodes and UMIs. From the 5' RACE reads, TCRdb called clonotypes with MiXCR, one entry per CDR3 protein. The profile shows fewer than 650,000 distinct CDR3 sequences, around a sixth of them singletons. The sample comes from a study of T-cell memory formation after mild COVID-19. CDR1 and CDR2 (germline): SGHRS, YFSETQ. This CDR3 spans 11 amino acids. Trimming stripped 7 bases from V and 6 bases from J, with 8 bases between. Study results and limitations: Clones contracting day 15 to 85 were balanced CD4/CD8; later expanders leaned CD4+.

The sequenced sample consisted of PBMCs or a T cell subset sorted from them (not recorded which). The chain combines TRBV5-1 with TRBJ2-1; tentative D call: TRBD1 (5 bases). The TCR sequence derives from an adult woman who had mild COVID-19 (a few samples of this study predate the infection). Cell type and time point are not known. The CDR3 region is CASRRANEQFF. The CDR3 DNA is TGCGCCAGCCGCAGGGCCAATGAGCAGTTCTTC.